This entry concerns a single TCR beta chain. Its antigen is as yet unknown. One entry per CDR3 protein, called by TCRdb with MiXCR from the 5' RACE reads. The sample includes more than 150,000 distinct CDR3 sequences, approximately 10% seen only once; the top ten take about 29%. The data belong to a study of CD8 T cells in ankylosing spondylitis. Regarding the study as a whole: Characteristic of ankylosing spondylitis blood, it appeared, was a TCR beta motif comprising 7 to 9 highly homologous variants. Relatively scarce in peripheral blood, disease-linked clones were CD8+.

Germline CDR1 and CDR2: LNHDA and SQIVND (reference sequence). CDR3 length: 13 residues. V was shortened by 8 bases and J by 0 bases, with 9 bases between the two germline ends. Material: blood, either unsorted or a sorted T cell fraction (not recorded which). This TCR derives from a male donor with ankylosing spondylitis or in good health (not recorded which). The chain joins TRBV19 to TRBJ2-3; possible D gene TRBD1, 5 bases. The CDR3 DNA reads TGTGCCAGTCAACCAGGGAGCACAGATACGCAGTATTTT. Translation: CASQPGSTDTQYF.